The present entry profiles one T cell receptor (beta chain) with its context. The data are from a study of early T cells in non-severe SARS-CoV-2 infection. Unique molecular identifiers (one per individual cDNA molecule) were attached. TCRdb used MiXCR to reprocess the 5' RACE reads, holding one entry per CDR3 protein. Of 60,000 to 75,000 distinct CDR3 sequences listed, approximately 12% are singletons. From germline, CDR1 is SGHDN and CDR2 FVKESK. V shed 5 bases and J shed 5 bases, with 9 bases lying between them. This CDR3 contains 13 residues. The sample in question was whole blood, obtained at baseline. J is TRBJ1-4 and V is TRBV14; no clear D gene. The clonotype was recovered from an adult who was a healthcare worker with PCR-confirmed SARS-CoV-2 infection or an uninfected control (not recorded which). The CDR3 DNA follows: TGTGCCAGCAGCTCTAGACTGAATGAAAAACTGTTTTTT. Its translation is CASSSRLNEKLFF.